The 30 T cell receptor beta chains in this list originate from one sample, sequenced in a study of OX40 agonist ivuxolimab in advanced cancers. The method was immunoSEQ multiplex PCR; TCRdb's version includes in-frame clones alone and lacks a portion of them. The sample holds tens of thousands of clones; 80% to 90% are singletons and the top ten take around 7%. The specimen was CD4+ or CD8+ T cells sorted from blood, collected in a trial of the OX40 agonist ivuxolimab. The source is an adult with an advanced solid tumor such as melanoma, head and neck, liver or kidney cancer.

The chain uses TRBV4-1 and TRBJ2-5; D is uncertain. CDR1 is MGHRA and CDR2 is YSYEKL in the germline V gene. The CDR3 is 16 amino acids. Trimming removed 1 base at V and 5 bases at J, with 17 bases between. This chain's CDR3 is CASSQASGPIGETQYF. The CDR3 DNA reads TGCGCCAGCAGCCAAGCGAGTGGGCCAATTGGGGAGACCCAGTACTTC.

The V and J genes are TRBV7-8 and TRBJ1-1, with 9 bases lining up with TRBD1. Losses at the gene ends were 5 bases for V and 4 bases for J; bases not matched to a gene: 8. The germline gives CDR1 SGHVS, CDR2 FQNEAQ. CDR3 length: 15 amino acids. CDR3 sequence: CASSLGTGSGTEAFF. The DNA of the CDR3 is TGTGCCAGCAGCCTAGGGACAGGGTCGGGCACTGAAGCTTTCTTT. Complete variable domain (other parts from reference TRBV7-8 and TRBJ1-1): GAGVSQSPRYKVAKRGQDVALRCDPISGHVSLFWYQQALGQGPEFLTYFQNEAQLDKSGLPSDRFFAERPEGSVSTLKIQRTQQEDSAVYLCASSLGTGSGTEAFFGQGTRLTVV.

This clone was counted a single time. The chain employs TRBV18 and TRBJ2-3; TRBD2 matches at 8 bases. Germline values: CDR1 KGHSH, CDR2 LQKENI. The length of the CDR3 is 18 residues. Trimming at V came to 0 bases and at J to 0 bases, leaving 8 bases not matched to a gene. The CDR3: CASSPPKLAVSSTDTQYF. The DNA of the CDR3 is TGTGCCAGCTCACCACCGAAACTAGCGGTCTCTAGCACAGATACGCAGTATTTT.

CDR3 in DNA: TGTGCCAGCAGTTTGGGGGACAGGGCCCAAGAGACCCAGTACTTC. This sequence encodes CASSLGDRAQETQYF. The chain is built from TRBV27 and TRBJ2-5; 9 bases line up with TRBD1. The CDR3 loop spans 15 amino acids. The germline V gene encodes CDR1 MNHEY and CDR2 SMNVEV (reference sequence). The V and J ends lost 3 bases and 1 base, in that order; junction bases with no gene match: 3.

This rearrangement joins TRBV6-6 to TRBJ2-2, with D unresolved. The CDR3 is 15 residues long. The V gene lost 1 base and the J gene lost 2 bases, with 8 bases spanning the gap. Germline V gene data show CDR1 as MNHNY and CDR2 as SVGAGI (reference sequence). The DNA for the CDR3 is TGTGCCAGCAGTTACTTGGGTCCAAACACCGGGGAGCTGTTTTTT. This translates into CASSYLGPNTGELFF.

The chain is built from TRBV6-5 and TRBJ1-5; no clear D gene. CDR3 length: 13 residues. Trimming removed 0 bases from V and 5 bases from J, with 5 bases in between. Per the germline V gene, CDR1 is MNHEY and CDR2 is SVGAGI. The CDR3 DNA reads as TGTGCCAGCAGTTACTCGGAAGATCAGCCCCAGCATTTT. It specifies CASSYSEDQPQHF.

V is TRBV30 and J is TRBJ2-7, with 8 bases that match TRBD2. This CDR3 comprises 13 residues. Germline CDR1 GTSNPN, CDR2 SVGIG (reference sequence). V lost 2 bases, J lost 2 bases, and 2 bases stayed unmatched. CDR3 sequence (DNA): TGTGCCTGGAGTTTCGGGGGGGCCTACGAGCAGTACTTC. It encodes CAWSFGGAYEQYF.

This sequence joins TRBV11-3 and TRBJ1-1; 8 bases line up with TRBD1. Germline values: CDR1 SGHNT, CDR2 YENEEA. The CDR3 runs to 14 residues. Trimming removed 5 bases from V and 4 bases from J; junction bases left unmatched: 6. CDR3 bases: TGTGCCAGCAGCCGGACAGGGATCCTCACTGAAGCTTTCTTT. This translates into CASSRTGILTEAFF.

DNA of the CDR3: TGTGCCAGCAGCTTGTCCAGGGGGCATCGTAGTTCACCCCTCCACTTT. Amino acids: CASSLSRGHRSSPLHF. The rearrangement joins TRBV7-9 to TRBJ1-6; 8 bases agree with TRBD1. Germline CDR1 SEHNR, CDR2 FQNEAQ (reference sequence). This CDR3 comprises 16 residues. Trimming took 3 bases from V and 9 from J; bases not matched to a gene: 10.

The chain recombines TRBV6-6 with TRBJ1-5; D is perhaps TRBD1 (6 bases). Trimming shortened V by 1 base and J by 5 bases, and 12 bases separated the two germline ends. The CDR3 sequence is 15 residues long. Germline V CDR1 and CDR2: MNHNY, SVGAGI (reference sequence). The CDR3 region has the DNA TGTGCCAGCAGTTACTTATCAGGGGTTGATCAGCCCCAGCATTTT. This gives the protein CASSYLSGVDQPQHF.

The CDR3 sequence is CASSAIRGEAFF. The CDR3, as DNA: TGTGCCAGCAGTGCTATTAGGGGAGAAGCTTTCTTT. The gene calls are TRBV2 and TRBJ1-1, with D tentatively TRBD1 (5 bases). CDR1 is SNHLY, CDR2 FYNNEI, per germline. Trimming left V 4 bases short and J 8 bases short, with 11 bases between. The CDR3 is 12 amino acids.

This chain joins TRBV27 and TRBJ2-1; 9 bases fit TRBD2. This CDR3 region has 16 residues. V was pared by 6 bases and J by 9 bases, with 15 bases of the junction left unmatched. Looked up from germline, CDR1 is MNHEY and CDR2 is SMNVEV (reference sequence). DNA of the CDR3: TGTGCCAGCAGCCCCCTCACTGGGACTAGCCTCGGTGAGCAGTTCTTC. Residues: CASSPLTGTSLGEQFF.

This chain joins TRBV10-2 and TRBJ2-7; D is perhaps TRBD1 or TRBD2 (6 bases each). V was cut by 8 bases and J by 2 bases, with 10 bases left in between. Per the germline V gene, CDR1 is WSHSY and CDR2 is SAAADI. The CDR3 has 12 residues. The CDR3 sequence: CASGGTPYEQYF. CDR3 bases: TGCGCCAGCGGGGGGACACCCTACGAGCAGTACTTC.

This chain uses TRBV9 with TRBJ1-1; D gene uncertain. Germline values: CDR1 SGDLS, CDR2 YYNGEE. The CDR3 spans 9 residues. Between the trimmed V and J ends, which lost 7 bases and 5 bases, there was a span of 3 bases. CDR3 sequence reads: CASGTEAFF. CDR3 coding DNA: TGTGCCAGCGGTACTGAAGCTTTCTTT.

The chain uses TRBV9 and TRBJ2-3; D uncertain. In germline, CDR1 is SGDLS, CDR2 YYNGEE. V was trimmed by 1 base and J by 0 bases, leaving 6 bases between them. The CDR3 sequence is 14 residues long. For the CDR3, the DNA is TGTGCCAGCAGCGTACGGCCCAGCACAGATACGCAGTATTTT. Its protein is CASSVRPSTDTQYF.

About this clone itself: Within the sample, other DNA sequences also encode this same CDR3. This chain uses TRBV27 with TRBJ1-2, with 11 bases identical to TRBD1. The germline gives CDR1 MNHEY, CDR2 SMNVEV (reference sequence). The CDR3 runs 16 residues. The V and J ends lost 6 bases and 5 bases, in that order; junction bases with no gene match: 11. The DNA of the CDR3 is TGTGCCAGCAGCCTCTCCGCGGGGACAGGGGGTTATGGCTACACCTTC. Its protein product is CASSLSAGTGGYGYTF.

The chain combines TRBV28 with TRBJ2-5; D gene ambiguous. Trimming took 5 bases from V and 1 from J, leaving 11 bases between them. Germline CDR1 and CDR2: MDHEN and SYDVKM. The CDR3 spans 14 residues. CDR3 DNA sequence: TGTGCCAGCAGTCCCCCCAACGTCCAAGAGACCCAGTACTTC. It codes for CASSPPNVQETQYF.

This chain links TRBV10-3 with TRBJ2-3; TRBD2 aligns across 11 bases. Germline loops: CDR1 ENHRY, CDR2 SYGVKD. The CDR3 spans 17 residues. V gave up 3 bases and J gave up 1 base; unmatched junction bases: 6. The CDR3 region has the DNA TGTGCCATCAGTGAACGCAAGGGACTAGCGGGCACAGATACGCAGTATTTT. The encoded protein is CAISERKGLAGTDTQYF.

This chain joins TRBV7-8 and TRBJ2-1, with D tentatively TRBD1 or TRBD2 (6 bases each). Trimming stripped 2 bases from V and 6 bases from J, with 20 bases between. CDR3 length: 17 amino acids. Germline lookup yields CDR1 SGHVS and CDR2 FQNEAQ. Here the CDR3 DNA reads TGTGCCAGCAGCTTACGCGGCGCCGGGGGCGCTTTCAATGAGCAGTTCTTC. It yields the protein CASSLRGAGGAFNEQFF.

The rearrangement links TRBV10-2 to TRBJ2-5; 12 bases align to TRBD2. This CDR3 contains 14 residues. The germline V gene has CDR1 WSHSY and CDR2 SAAADI. The J segment lost 3 bases and the V segment lost 7 bases, leaving 3 bases of the junction unmatched. CDR3 in DNA: TGCGCCAGCAAAGGACTAGCGGGGAAAGAGACCCAGTACTTC. The encoded protein is CASKGLAGKETQYF.

The V gene is TRBV7-3, the J gene TRBJ1-1, with a tentative D call TRBD1 (5 bases). CDR3 length: 13 residues. CDR1 is SGHTA, CDR2 FQGTGA, per germline. With 4 bases removed from V and 5 bases from J, the gap between germline ends came to 11 bases. This CDR3 reads CASSSRRGTEAFF. The DNA of the CDR3 is TGTGCCAGCAGCTCGAGGAGGGGAACTGAAGCTTTCTTT.

The V call is TRBV11-3, the J call TRBJ2-2; D remains ambiguous. The CDR3 extends over 12 amino acids. Looked up from germline, CDR1 is SGHNT and CDR2 is YENEEA. Trimming cost V 1 base and J 6 bases, with 3 bases left between them. CDR3 in amino acids: CASSLGPGELFF. In DNA form, the CDR3 reads TGTGCCAGCAGCTTAGGTCCCGGGGAGCTGTTTTTT. Full variable domain (remainder filled in from reference TRBV11-3 and TRBJ2-2): EAGVVQSPRYKIIEKKQPVAFWCNPISGHNTLYWYLQNLGQGPELLIRYENEEAVDDSQLPKDRFSAERLKGVDSTLKIQPAELGDSAVYLCASSLGPGELFFGEGSRLTVL.

The chain's CDR3 is CASSDLHGWAYYEQYF. CDR3 nucleotide sequence: TGTGCCAGCAGCGATCTACATGGGTGGGCTTACTACGAGCAGTACTTC. The chain carries TRBV2 and TRBJ2-7; no definite D call. V dropped 6 bases and J dropped 3 bases, with 21 bases sitting between them. Per germline, CDR1 SNHLY and CDR2 FYNNEI. The CDR3 totals 16 residues.

The V call is TRBV6-5, the J call TRBJ2-1; weak D call: TRBD1 (5 bases). The V gene's germline CDR1 is MNHEY and CDR2 SVGAGI. The CDR3 sequence is 12 residues long. Trimming cost V 6 bases and J 5 bases, with 8 bases left between them. The CDR3 bases are TGTGCCAGCAGCCAAGGGGACAATGAGCAGTTCTTC. Its translation: CASSQGDNEQFF.

This chain connects TRBV19 to TRBJ2-1, with 8 bases aligning to TRBD2. Looked up from germline, CDR1 is LNHDA and CDR2 is SQIVND (reference sequence). Unmatched junction bases numbered 10, after V lost 4 bases and J lost 8 bases. CDR3 length: 15 residues. DNA for the CDR3: TGTGCCAGTAGTAGCGGGGGGCGGGACACGTATGAGCAGTTCTTC. Its translation is CASSSGGRDTYEQFF.

This clone was found once. The chain employs TRBV27 and TRBJ1-1; D not certain. Germline values: CDR1 MNHEY, CDR2 SMNVEV (reference sequence). The germline V and J ends were trimmed by 5 bases and 1 base, with 8 bases remaining between them. The CDR3 has 13 residues. DNA of the CDR3: TGTGCCAGCAGTCTTACAGAGAACACTGAAGCTTTCTTT. This translates into CASSLTENTEAFF.

This clone was recorded only once. The genes are TRBV6-5 and TRBJ1-1; D uncertain. CDR3 length equals 14 residues. V gave up 0 bases and J gave up 4 bases, with 9 bases separating them. Germline assignment: CDR1 MNHEY and CDR2 SVGAGI. CDR3 sequence: CASSYSTSLTEAFF. DNA of the CDR3: TGTGCCAGCAGTTACTCTACGAGCCTCACTGAAGCTTTCTTT.

The CDR3 region has the DNA TGTGCCAGCAGCTTAGGACTACGGGGCGAGCAGTACTTC. Residues: CASSLGLRGEQYF. The gene calls are TRBV7-9 and TRBJ2-5; a weak D match, TRBD2 (5 bases). The better agreement between TRBJ2-7 and the DNA end casts doubt on the J call. The germline CDR1 and CDR2 sequences are SEHNR and FQNEAQ (reference sequence). The CDR3 contains 13 residues.

The gene calls are TRBV27 and TRBJ1-2; weak D call: TRBD1 (6 bases). V was clipped by 8 bases and J by 4 bases, with 14 bases between them. The germline V gene has CDR1 MNHEY and CDR2 SMNVEV (reference sequence). This CDR3 comprises 13 residues. CDR3 residues: CASGPGAPYGYTF. The CDR3 nucleotides are TGTGCCAGCGGACCAGGGGCCCCCTATGGCTACACCTTC.

Only a few counts were recorded for this clone. The chain couples TRBV19 to TRBJ2-7; tentative D call: TRBD2 (6 bases). The germline gives CDR1 LNHDA, CDR2 SQIVND (reference sequence). The CDR3 is made up of 14 amino acids. The V and J ends lost 2 bases and 3 bases respectively, with 11 bases between them. CDR3 DNA sequence: TGTGCCAGTAGTATACGCGGGATCGGCTACGAGCAGTACTTC. Its protein product is CASSIRGIGYEQYF.